This is a list of T cell receptor beta chains from one sample in a study of shared clonotypes between healthy human individuals. The protocol was immunoSEQ multiplex PCR, while the TCRdb copy is restricted to in-frame clones and leaves out a portion. The sample lists some 630,000 clones, 95% to 96% occurring once. The sequenced sample was naive CD8+ T cells sorted from blood. All receptors come from a woman in her twenties or thirties in good health. The CDR3 runs from the conserved cysteine through the conserved F or W. D genes are given only for firm matches. The size field is filled for only some rows; it gives once, few, many or a size class.

size: NA; J: TRBJ2-3; D: NA; V: TRBV5-1; CDR3: CASSLSREGVTDTQYF; DNA: TGCGCCAGCAGCTTGAGTAGGGAAGGTGTTACAGATACGCAGTATTTT
size: NA; J: TRBJ2-7; D: TRBD2; V: TRBV6-6; CDR3: CASSLVAGRSYEQYF; DNA: TGTGCCAGCAGTTTGGTAGCGGGACGCTCCTACGAGCAGTACTTC
size: NA; J: TRBJ2-7; D: TRBD2; V: TRBV19; CDR3: CASSIPASGRASYEQYF; DNA: TGTGCCAGTAGTATTCCCGCTAGCGGGAGGGCCTCCTACGAGCAGTACTTC
size: once; J: TRBJ2-7; D: NA; V: TRBV28; CDR3: CASSHRQATYEQYF; DNA: TGTGCCAGCAGTCATCGACAGGCTACCTACGAGCAGTACTTC
size: NA; J: TRBJ2-7; D: TRBD1; V: TRBV6-1; CDR3: CASSETGYYEQYF; DNA: TGTGCCAGCAGTGAGACAGGGTACTACGAGCAGTACTTC
size: NA; J: TRBJ1-4; D: NA; V: TRBV30; CDR3: CAWSVGARVNEKLFF; DNA: TGTGCCTGGAGTGTTGGGGCTAGGGTTAATGAAAAACTGTTTTTT
size: once; J: TRBJ2-7; D: TRBD1; V: TRBV5-1; CDR3: CASTLRAGTGALRVNEQYF; DNA: TGCGCCTCCACCTTGAGGGCCGGGACAGGGGCCCTCCGTGTGAACGAGCAGTACTTC
size: few; J: TRBJ2-1; D: NA; V: TRBV5-4; CDR3: CASSLVDNEQFF; DNA: TGTGCCAGCAGCTTGGTAGACAATGAGCAGTTCTTC
size: NA; J: TRBJ2-2; D: NA; V: TRBV2; CDR3: CASSTTGELFF; DNA: TGTGCCAGCAGCACTACCGGGGAGCTGTTTTTT
size: NA; J: TRBJ2-1; D: NA; V: TRBV27; CDR3: CASTKIPSSYNEQFF; DNA: TGTGCCAGCACCAAAATTCCTAGCTCCTACAATGAGCAGTTCTTC
size: NA; J: TRBJ2-7; D: NA; V: TRBV25-1; CDR3: CASSEAYEQYF; DNA: TGTGCCAGCAGTGAGGCTTACGAGCAGTACTTC
size: NA; J: TRBJ1-5; D: NA; V: TRBV7-9; CDR3: CASSAGTNPEPQHF; DNA: TGTGCCAGCAGTGCCGGGACAAATCCCGAGCCCCAGCATTTT
size: few; J: TRBJ1-1; D: NA; V: TRBV28; CDR3: CASSLAEAFF; DNA: TGTGCCAGCAGTTTGGCTGAAGCTTTCTTT
size: NA; J: TRBJ2-1; D: NA; V: TRBV29-1; CDR3: CSGLRDNEQFF; DNA: TGCAGCGGGCTGAGGGACAATGAGCAGTTCTTC
size: NA; J: TRBJ2-7; D: TRBD1; V: TRBV5-8; CDR3: CASSLQGAPAYEQYF; DNA: TGTGCCAGCAGCTTACAGGGGGCCCCGGCCTACGAGCAGTACTTC
size: few; J: TRBJ1-1; D: NA; V: TRBV14; CDR3: CATQRAYARDTEAFF; DNA: TGTGCCACCCAAAGGGCCTACGCTAGGGACACTGAAGCTTTCTTT
size: NA; J: TRBJ2-1; D: NA; V: TRBV7-9; CDR3: CASSFSGNEQFF; DNA: TGTGCCAGCAGCTTTTCTGGGAATGAGCAGTTCTTC
size: NA; J: TRBJ2-5; D: TRBD1; V: TRBV28; CDR3: CASSLSRGPETQYF; DNA: TGTGCCAGCAGTTTGTCCAGGGGGCCAGAGACCCAGTACTTC
size: once; J: TRBJ1-2; D: NA; V: TRBV6-1; CDR3: CASSTGSNYGYTF; DNA: TGTGCCAGCAGTACAGGGAGCAACTATGGCTACACCTTC
size: NA; J: TRBJ2-1; D: TRBD2; V: TRBV15; CDR3: CATSRDPLLAGVSYNEQFF; DNA: TGTGCCACCAGCAGAGATCCTCTCTTAGCGGGAGTTTCCTACAATGAGCAGTTCTTC
size: once; J: TRBJ1-1; D: NA; V: TRBV6-6; CDR3: CASSYSGEGDTEAFF; DNA: TGTGCCAGCAGTTACTCTGGAGAGGGGGACACTGAAGCTTTCTTT
size: NA; J: TRBJ1-1; D: NA; V: TRBV6-5; CDR3: CASSTGTEAFF; DNA: TGTGCCAGCAGTACCGGGACTGAAGCTTTCTTT
size: NA; J: TRBJ2-1; D: TRBD2; V: TRBV13; CDR3: CASSPRERGGYNEQFF; DNA: TGTGCCAGCAGCCCCCGCGAGCGGGGGGGGTACAATGAGCAGTTCTTC
size: NA; J: TRBJ2-7; D: TRBD2; V: TRBV29-1; CDR3: CSVGGLAGDEQYF; DNA: TGCAGCGTTGGGGGACTAGCGGGAGACGAGCAGTACTTC
size: NA; J: TRBJ2-1; D: TRBD2; V: TRBV7-9; CDR3: CASSASGSSYNEQFF; DNA: TGTGCCAGCAGCGCCAGCGGGAGCTCCTACAATGAGCAGTTCTTC
size: NA; J: TRBJ2-1; D: NA; V: TRBV20-1; CDR3: CSARLYNEQFF; DNA: TGCAGTGCTAGACTGTACAATGAGCAGTTCTTC
size: NA; J: TRBJ1-5; D: NA; V: TRBV19; CDR3: CASSLTGSNQPQHF; DNA: TGTGCCAGTAGCCTGACAGGCAGCAATCAGCCCCAGCATTTT
size: NA; J: TRBJ2-7; D: NA; V: TRBV28; CDR3: CASSTAGTEYEQYF; DNA: TGTGCCAGCAGCACCGCCGGGACGGAGTACGAGCAGTACTTC
size: NA; J: TRBJ2-6; D: NA; V: TRBV27; CDR3: CASSPRSGSGANVLTF; DNA: TGTGCCAGCAGTCCAAGATCCGGGTCCGGGGCCAACGTCCTGACTTTC
size: NA; J: TRBJ2-3; D: NA; V: TRBV9; CDR3: CASSVDGTDTQYF; DNA: TGTGCCAGCAGCGTAGACGGCACAGATACGCAGTATTTT
size: NA; J: TRBJ1-5; D: NA; V: TRBV27; CDR3: CASSSQPGLGVHYSNQPQHF; DNA: TGTGCCAGCAGTTCCCAACCCGGACTCGGGGTTCATTATAGCAATCAGCCCCAGCATTTT